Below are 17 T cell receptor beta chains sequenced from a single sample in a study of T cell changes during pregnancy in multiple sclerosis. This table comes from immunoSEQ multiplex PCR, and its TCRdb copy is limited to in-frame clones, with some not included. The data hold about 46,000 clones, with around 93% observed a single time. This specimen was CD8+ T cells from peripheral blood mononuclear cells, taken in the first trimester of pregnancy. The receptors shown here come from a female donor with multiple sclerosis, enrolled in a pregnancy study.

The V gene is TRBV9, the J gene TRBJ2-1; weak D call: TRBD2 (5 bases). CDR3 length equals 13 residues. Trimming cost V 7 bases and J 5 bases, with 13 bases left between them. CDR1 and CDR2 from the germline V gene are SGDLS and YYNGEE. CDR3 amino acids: CASQRGGNNEQFF. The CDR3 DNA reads TGTGCCAGCCAACGGGGTGGAAACAATGAGCAGTTCTTC.

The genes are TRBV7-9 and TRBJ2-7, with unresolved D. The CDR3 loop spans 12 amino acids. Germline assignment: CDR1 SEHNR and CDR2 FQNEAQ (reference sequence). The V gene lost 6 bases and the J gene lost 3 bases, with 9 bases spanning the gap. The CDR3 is CASSLTNYEQYF. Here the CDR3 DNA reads TGTGCCAGCAGTTTGACAAACTACGAGCAGTACTTC.

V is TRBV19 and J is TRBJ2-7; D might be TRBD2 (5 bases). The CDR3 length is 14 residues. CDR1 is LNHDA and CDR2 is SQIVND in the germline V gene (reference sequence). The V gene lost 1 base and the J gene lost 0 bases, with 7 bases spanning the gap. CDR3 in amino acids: CASSIVGASYEQYF. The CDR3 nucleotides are TGTGCCAGTAGTATAGTGGGAGCCTCCTACGAGCAGTACTTC.

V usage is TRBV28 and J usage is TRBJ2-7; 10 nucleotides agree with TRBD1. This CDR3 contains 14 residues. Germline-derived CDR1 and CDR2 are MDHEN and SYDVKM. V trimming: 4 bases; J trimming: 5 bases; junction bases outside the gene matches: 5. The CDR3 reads CASSWDRGTHEQYF. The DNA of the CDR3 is TGTGCCAGCAGTTGGGACAGGGGAACCCACGAGCAGTACTTC.

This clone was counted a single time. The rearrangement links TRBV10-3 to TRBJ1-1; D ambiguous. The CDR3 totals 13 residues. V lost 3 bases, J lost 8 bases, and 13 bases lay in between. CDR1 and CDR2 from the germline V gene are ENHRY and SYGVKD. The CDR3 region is CAISEGGQEEAFF. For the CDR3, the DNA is TGTGCCATCAGTGAAGGAGGTCAGGAGGAAGCTTTCTTT.

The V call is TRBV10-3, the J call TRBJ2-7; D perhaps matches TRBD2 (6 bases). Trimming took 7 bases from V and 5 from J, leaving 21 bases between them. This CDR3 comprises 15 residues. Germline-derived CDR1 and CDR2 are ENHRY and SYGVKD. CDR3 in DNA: TGTGCCATCAAAGGCACAAAGGGAGGTATGGACGAGCAGTACTTC. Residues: CAIKGTKGGMDEQYF.

CDR3 protein: CASSVSGSSTDTQYF. For the CDR3, the DNA is TGTGCCAGCAGCGTAAGCGGGAGTAGCACAGATACGCAGTATTTT. The V and J genes are TRBV9 and TRBJ2-3; TRBD2 agrees at 8 bases. Germline V gene data show CDR1 as SGDLS and CDR2 as YYNGEE. CDR3 length: 15 amino acids. J was trimmed by 0 bases and V by 1 base; bases with no gene match: 1. Together with reference TRBV9 and TRBJ2-3, the CDR3 gives the full variable domain: DSGVTQTPKHLITATGQRVTLRCSPRSGDLSVYWYQQSLDQGLQFLIQYYNGEERAKGNILERFSAQQFPDLHSELNLSSLELGDSALYFCASSVSGSSTDTQYFGPGTRLTVL.

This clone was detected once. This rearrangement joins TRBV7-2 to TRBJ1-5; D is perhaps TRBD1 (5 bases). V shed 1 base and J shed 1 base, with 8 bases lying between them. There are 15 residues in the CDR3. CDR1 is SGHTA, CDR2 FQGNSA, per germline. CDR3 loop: CASSLVSGSNQPQHF. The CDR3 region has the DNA TGTGCCAGCAGCTTAGTTTCAGGGAGCAATCAGCCCCAGCATTTT.

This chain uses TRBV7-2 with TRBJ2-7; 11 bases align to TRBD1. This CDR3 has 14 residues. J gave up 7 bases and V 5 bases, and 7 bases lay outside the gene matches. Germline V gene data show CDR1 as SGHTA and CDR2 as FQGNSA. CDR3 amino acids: CASSRGQGAREQYF. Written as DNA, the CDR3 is TGTGCCAGCAGCCGAGGACAGGGGGCGCGGGAGCAGTACTTC. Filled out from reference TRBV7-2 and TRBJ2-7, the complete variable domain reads GAGVSQSPSNKVTEKGKDVELRCDPISGHTALYWYRQSLGQGLEFLIYFQGNSAPDKSGLPSDRFSAERTGGSVSTLTIQRTQQEDSAVYLCASSRGQGAREQYFGPGTRLTVT.

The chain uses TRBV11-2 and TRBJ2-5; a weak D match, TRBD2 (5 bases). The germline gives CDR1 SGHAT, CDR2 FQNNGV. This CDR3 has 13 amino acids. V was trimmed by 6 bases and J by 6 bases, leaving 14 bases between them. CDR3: CASRELGAQTQYF. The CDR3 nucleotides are TGTGCCAGCAGGGAATTGGGAGCGCAGACCCAGTACTTC.

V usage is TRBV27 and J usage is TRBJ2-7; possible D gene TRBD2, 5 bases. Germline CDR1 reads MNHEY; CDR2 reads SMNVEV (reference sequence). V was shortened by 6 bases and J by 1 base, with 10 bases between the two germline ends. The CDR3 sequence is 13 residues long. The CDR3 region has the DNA TGTGCCAGCAGCTCCGGACTGTCCTACGAGCAGTACTTC. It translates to CASSSGLSYEQYF.

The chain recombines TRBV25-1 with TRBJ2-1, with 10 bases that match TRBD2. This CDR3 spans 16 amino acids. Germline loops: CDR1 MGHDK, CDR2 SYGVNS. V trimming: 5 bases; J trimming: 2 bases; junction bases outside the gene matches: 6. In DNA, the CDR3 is TGTGCCAGCAGTCACTTAGCGGGGGGAGCCTACAATGAGCAGTTCTTC. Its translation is CASSHLAGGAYNEQFF.

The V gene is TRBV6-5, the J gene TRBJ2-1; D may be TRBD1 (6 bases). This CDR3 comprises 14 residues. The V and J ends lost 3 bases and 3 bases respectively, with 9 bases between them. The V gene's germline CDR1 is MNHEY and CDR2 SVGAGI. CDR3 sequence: CASSYGGSYNEQFF. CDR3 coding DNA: TGTGCCAGCAGTTATGGGGGCAGCTACAATGAGCAGTTCTTC.

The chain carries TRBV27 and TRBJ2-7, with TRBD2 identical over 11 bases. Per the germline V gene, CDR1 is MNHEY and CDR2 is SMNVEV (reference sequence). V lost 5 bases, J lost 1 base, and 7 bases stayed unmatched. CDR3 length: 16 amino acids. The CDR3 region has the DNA TGTGCCAGCAGTCCAGTAGCGGGAGGGATATCCTACGAGCAGTACTTC. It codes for CASSPVAGGISYEQYF.

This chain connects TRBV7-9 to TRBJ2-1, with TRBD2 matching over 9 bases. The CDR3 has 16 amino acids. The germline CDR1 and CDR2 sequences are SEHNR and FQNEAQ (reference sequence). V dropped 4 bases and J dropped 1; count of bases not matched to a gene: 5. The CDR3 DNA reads TGTGCCAGCAGCTACATCGGACTAGCGTCCTACAATGAGCAGTTCTTC. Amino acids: CASSYIGLASYNEQFF.

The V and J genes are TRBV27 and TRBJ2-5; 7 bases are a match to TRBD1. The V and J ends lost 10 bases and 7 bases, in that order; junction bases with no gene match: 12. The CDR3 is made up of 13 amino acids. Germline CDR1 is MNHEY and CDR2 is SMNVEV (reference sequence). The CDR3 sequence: CATQTGTVGTQYF. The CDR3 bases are TGTGCCACACAAACCGGGACAGTGGGGACCCAGTACTTC.

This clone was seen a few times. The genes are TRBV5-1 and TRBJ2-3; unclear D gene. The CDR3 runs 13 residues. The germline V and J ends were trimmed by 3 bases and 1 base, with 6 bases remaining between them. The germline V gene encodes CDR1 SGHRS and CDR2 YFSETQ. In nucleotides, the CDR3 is TGCGCCAGCAGCTCTACAGGCACAGATACGCAGTATTTT. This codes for CASSSTGTDTQYF.